This TCR beta chain is drawn from a study of blood T cell repertoires in COVID-19. Study at large: The origin of the acute and convalescent COVID-19 samples was the United States, Italy and Spain. T cells, B-cell-depleted T cells, or PBMCs supplied cDNA or gDNA.

The germline V gene encodes CDR1 SEHNR and CDR2 FQNEAQ (reference sequence). CDR3 length equals 14 residues. V was cut by 2 bases and J by 3 bases, with 7 bases left in between. Authors' processing steps: Reference gene primer amplification yielded estimated nucleated cell counts. Here immunoSEQ multiplex PCR was the method, and the copy in TCRdb shows in-frame clones only, minus some. That table furnishes V, J and clone size, whereas the DNA furnished D and trimming. Of about 160,000 clones listed, around 83% are singletons. J is TRBJ2-2 and V is TRBV7-9; the D is unclear. Sequencing was carried out using peripheral blood. This TCR was sampled from a man aged 40-49 years with acute or convalescent COVID-19. Written as DNA, the CDR3 is TGTGCCAGCAGCTTACTGGGCGACACCGGGGAGCTGTTTTTT. It yields the protein CASSLLGDTGELFF.